The following is a T cell receptor (beta chain) sequence with its context. Its cognate antigen has yet to be identified. Base qualities are not at hand, and no much larger clone is one base apart. V is clipped by 8 bases and J by 8 bases, and the sequence between their germline boundaries is 22 bases long. Looking up the germline V gene yields CDR1 MNHNS and CDR2 SASEGT. The CDR3 measures 15 amino acids from cysteine to phenylalanine. Solely the CDR3 DNA is kept, with 45 bases framed from the first base. The source of the sample is a study of tumor-infiltrating lymphocytes in localized non-small cell lung cancer (dated by TCRdb to about 2021). Describing the broader study: The cohort included patients whose samples were collected after neoadjuvant chemotherapy, as well as both smokers and never-smokers and several histologies. Each patient provided resected tumor tissue plus uninvolved lung tissue from the same patient, with the uninvolved lung tissue described as non-adjacent to the tumor. The same patients underwent several integrated assays, with TCR sequencing performed together with flow cytometry, multiplex immunofluorescence, RNA-seq, exome sequencing and proteomics. In total, the ICON cohort consisted of approximately 160 surgical patients with localized non-small cell lung cancer who had their tumors resected. A total of 45 to 60 patients were part of the paired comparison of immunoSEQ T-cell fraction between tumor and uninvolved lung. General conclusions and limits of the study: The TCR-derived T-cell fraction showed no difference between the flow cytometry-defined immunotypes IM1 (good prognosis) and IM2 (poor prognosis). Since assay coverage differed from patient to patient depending on how much tissue was available, TCR sequencing was done for only a subset of the cohort. Because different pieces of the same tissue were used for different assays, technical variation could not be separated from intratumor heterogeneity. In line with immunofluorescence CD3 counts, TCRbeta sequencing supported higher T cell infiltration in tumors compared with uninvolved lung tissue.

Enrollment in ICON was initiated in 2016, and the last patient was enrolled in September 2018. A subcohort of 70 to 85 patients provided fresh tumor and matched uninvolved tissue for in-depth immune analyses, with TCR sequencing among those analyses. No cell sorting was done, and TCR sequencing was instead run on DNA isolated from bulk tissue. The T-cell fraction in tumor and uninvolved lung tissue was provided by TCR sequencing with the immunoSEQ assay. As for the original processing: In the survival analysis, patients were divided into a high T-cell fraction group (upper tertile) and a low T-cell fraction group (lower two tertiles), and the two groups were compared using a log-rank test. Paired tumor versus uninvolved lung differences in T-cell fraction were tested with a signed-rank test. TCRdb's version of the immuneACCESS table is confined to in-frame rearrangements and falls short of the full clone set. An unresolved V gene accounts for under half of the shortfall where checked; the remainder is of unknown origin. V and J calls plus clone size are reproduced from that table; the DNA served to infer D and trimming. In all, the sample holds about 10,000 clones, and 60% of those were seen once. Jointly, the top ten make up approximately 11% of the sample.

This TCR was recovered from a human donor with non-small cell lung cancer. Sequencing was performed on uninvolved lung tissue not adjacent to the tumor. The V and J segments used are TRBV6-1 and TRBJ2-1; the D segment could be TRBD1, given 7 matching bases. The DNA reads as follows: TGTGCCAGCGCGAGGGGGGACAGTTTAAGCGATGAGCAGTTCTTC. Its protein product is CASARGDSLSDEQFF.